These 16 T cell receptor beta chains originate from one sample sequenced in a study of long-term antiretroviral therapy in people with HIV. With survey level as its setting, the immunoSEQ assay was v3.0. The data were produced by immunoSEQ multiplex PCR, yet TCRdb's version contains in-frame clones alone and is incomplete. The table includes under 20,000 clones, around 85% detected once. The source was unsorted PBMCs, collected just before starting antiretroviral therapy. The receptors derive from a man aged 40-50 years with HIV.

The chain recombines TRBV6-1 with TRBJ1-1; D gene uncertain. The V gene lost 11 bases and the J gene lost 1 base, with 14 bases spanning the gap. The CDR3 totals 13 residues. Germline V gene data show CDR1 as MNHNS and CDR2 as SASEGT. The CDR3: CAGIGSGNTEAFF. The CDR3 nucleotides read TGTGCCGGGATAGGCTCAGGGAACACTGAAGCTTTCTTT.

The V gene is TRBV30, the J gene TRBJ1-1; D remains unclear. Trimming left V 2 bases short and J 8 bases short, with 9 bases between. The CDR3 is 11 residues long. Germline values: CDR1 GTSNPN, CDR2 SVGIG (reference sequence). The chain's CDR3 is CAWSHMSEAFF. The CDR3 nucleotides read TGTGCCTGGAGTCACATGTCGGAAGCTTTCTTT.

This clone showed up just a few times. This sequence joins TRBV7-8 and TRBJ2-7; D gene unclear. The CDR3 is 18 residues long. Trimming took off 0 bases at V and 6 bases at J, with 24 bases between the two ends. CDR1 and CDR2 (germline): SGHVS, FQNEAQ. This chain's CDR3 is CASSLALGRISGVSEQYF. In nucleotides, the CDR3 is TGTGCCAGCAGCTTAGCTCTCGGGCGGATTTCGGGCGTAAGCGAGCAGTACTTC. Complete variable domain (other parts from reference TRBV7-8 and TRBJ2-7): GAGVSQSPRYKVAKRGQDVALRCDPISGHVSLFWYQQALGQGPEFLTYFQNEAQLDKSGLPSDRFFAERPEGSVSTLKIQRTQQEDSAVYLCASSLALGRISGVSEQYFGPGTRLTVT.

The chain joins TRBV11-2 to TRBJ2-2, with D unclear. CDR3 length: 16 residues. CDR1 SGHAT and CDR2 FQNNGV come from the germline V gene. Trimming stripped 5 bases from V and 6 bases from J, with 19 bases between. The CDR3 protein is CASSLRTGRYAGELFF. The CDR3 DNA is TGTGCCAGCAGCCTCAGGACCGGACGCTACGCCGGGGAGCTGTTTTTT.

This chain joins TRBV5-1 and TRBJ2-1, with 7 bases matching TRBD1. With V trimmed by 4 bases and J by 4 bases, 5 bases remained unmatched. The germline CDR1 and CDR2 sequences are SGHRS and YFSETQ. There are 14 residues in the CDR3. This CDR3 is CASSEGAEYNEQFF. The CDR3 nucleotides read TGCGCCAGCAGCGAGGGGGCGGAGTACAATGAGCAGTTCTTC.

J is TRBJ1-2 and V is TRBV5-4; D perhaps matches TRBD1 (6 bases). Trimming took off 4 bases at V and 1 base at J, with 17 bases between the two ends. CDR3 length: 16 amino acids. Germline V CDR1 and CDR2: SGHNT, YYREEE (reference sequence). The CDR3 DNA reads as TGTGCCAGCAGCGGGGACAACCCGGCCCTTAACTATGGCTACACCTTC. Protein sequence: CASSGDNPALNYGYTF.

This clone appeared once. The chain combines TRBV6-5 with TRBJ2-2; D is perhaps TRBD1 (6 bases). The CDR3 is 15 residues long. Germline assignment: CDR1 MNHEY and CDR2 SVGAGI. V was trimmed by 3 bases and J by 4 bases, leaving 12 bases between them. The CDR3 loop is CASSYWQGPTGELFF. The CDR3 DNA reads TGTGCCAGCAGTTATTGGCAGGGGCCCACCGGGGAGCTGTTTTTT.

The rearrangement uses TRBV5-5 and TRBJ2-7, with unresolved D. In germline, CDR1 is SGHKS, CDR2 YYEKEE (reference sequence). V lost 4 bases and J lost 9, with 11 bases in between. There are 11 residues in the CDR3. CDR3 bases: TGTGCCAGCAGCCTCTGGGATGGGCAGTACTTC. Its translation is CASSLWDGQYF.

V is TRBV5-6 and J is TRBJ1-2; possible D gene TRBD1, 6 bases. Between the trimmed V and J ends, which lost 4 bases and 8 bases, there was a span of 12 bases. Germline V gene lookup returns CDR1 SGHDT and CDR2 YYEEEE. The CDR3 is 12 residues long. As DNA, the CDR3 is TGTGCCAGCAGCCCACAGGGCCTCGGCTACACCTTC. Translation gives CASSPQGLGYTF.

This clone was seen a few times. The chain has TRBV2 and TRBJ2-7; 10 bases match TRBD2. This CDR3 spans 12 amino acids. V trimming: 6 bases; J trimming: 9 bases; junction bases outside the gene matches: 5. Germline V gene lookup returns CDR1 SNHLY and CDR2 FYNNEI. In DNA, the CDR3 is TGTGCCAGCAGGCGACTAGCGGGTTTGCAGTACTTC. Protein sequence: CASRRLAGLQYF.

This chain uses TRBV4-2 with TRBJ1-2; 10 nucleotides match TRBD1. Germline V gives CDR1 LGHNA, CDR2 YNFKEQ. The CDR3 spans 17 residues. V lost 1 base and J lost 4; bases outside the gene matches: 9. Written as DNA, the CDR3 is TGTGCCAGCAGCCAAGTTCAGGGACAGGGGACTGGCTATGGCTACACCTTC. Translation: CASSQVQGQGTGYGYTF.

The chain employs TRBV14 and TRBJ2-1; TRBD2 matches at 9 bases. V lost 4 bases and J lost 11; bases outside the gene matches: 12. CDR1 and CDR2 from the germline V gene are SGHDN and FVKESK. The CDR3 totals 15 residues. CDR3 coding DNA: TGTGCCAGCAGCCCGTCCGCGGCGGGAGGGCGTAAGCAGTTCTTC. Translation gives CASSPSAAGGRKQFF.

The chain recombines TRBV5-1 with TRBJ1-2; D is ambiguous. The CDR3 has 17 residues. Germline V CDR1 and CDR2: SGHRS, YFSETQ. V lost 0 bases and J lost 4, with 19 bases in between. DNA of the CDR3: TGCGCCAGCAGCTTGGCCATTGGACGAGGTATGGGCTATGGCTACACCTTC. It translates to CASSLAIGRGMGYGYTF.

V and J are TRBV2 and TRBJ2-7, with D possibly TRBD2 on 5 matching bases. The CDR3 runs 14 residues. The V gene's germline CDR1 is SNHLY and CDR2 FYNNEI. Trimming left V 0 bases short and J 0 bases short, with 6 bases between. As DNA, the CDR3 is TGTGCCAGCAGTGAAGCAGGGAGCTCCTACGAGCAGTACTTC. This gives the protein CASSEAGSSYEQYF.

This clone occurred once. The chain combines TRBV27 with TRBJ1-5; D gene ambiguous. The V gene lost 5 bases and the J gene lost 4 bases, with 6 bases spanning the gap. Germline V gene sequence: CDR1 MNHEY, CDR2 SMNVEV (reference sequence). This CDR3 spans 12 amino acids. CDR3 residues: CASSERNQPQHF. CDR3 nucleotide sequence: TGTGCCAGCAGTGAAAGGAATCAGCCCCAGCATTTT.

The J gene is TRBJ2-3, the V gene TRBV5-1; 7 nucleotides align to TRBD2. The CDR3 runs to 16 residues. CDR1 and CDR2 from the germline V gene are SGHRS and YFSETQ. V was pared by 0 bases and J by 0 bases, with 4 bases of the junction left unmatched. In DNA form, the CDR3 reads TGCGCCAGCAGCTTGGCATCTAGCGGCAGCACAGATACGCAGTATTTT. Its translation: CASSLASSGSTDTQYF.